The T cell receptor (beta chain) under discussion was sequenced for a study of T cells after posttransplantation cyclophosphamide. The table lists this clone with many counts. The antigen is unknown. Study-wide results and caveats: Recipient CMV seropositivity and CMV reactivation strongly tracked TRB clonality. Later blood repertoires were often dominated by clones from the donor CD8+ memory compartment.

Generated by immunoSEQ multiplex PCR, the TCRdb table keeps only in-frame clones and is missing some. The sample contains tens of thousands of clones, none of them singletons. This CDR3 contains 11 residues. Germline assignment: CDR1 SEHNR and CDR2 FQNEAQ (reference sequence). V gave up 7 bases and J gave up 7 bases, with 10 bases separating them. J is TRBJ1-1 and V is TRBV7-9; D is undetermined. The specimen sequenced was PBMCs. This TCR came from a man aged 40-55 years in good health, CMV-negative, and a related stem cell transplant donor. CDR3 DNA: TGTGCCAGCATCAGAGGGCTTGAAGCTTTCTTT. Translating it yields CASIRGLEAFF.